A selection of T cell receptor beta chains follows, all from one sample in a study of blood T cell repertoires in COVID-19. Using immunoSEQ multiplex PCR, the repertoire was profiled, and TCRdb retains in-frame clones only, with some absent. This table holds about 150,000 clones, approximately 85% found once. Sample: peripheral blood. The source is a man between 60 and 75 years old with COVID-19, enrolled during active disease. The CDR3 runs from the conserved cysteine through the conserved F or W. The order of the fields is J gene, clone size, V gene, D gene, CDR3 protein, CDR3 DNA. A D gene is named only where the DNA matches it firmly. Size is stated for part of the rows, as once, few or many counts, or as a class when the clone is expanded.

TRBJ1-4 | - | TRBV30 | TRBD1 | CAAYRGPTNEKLFF | TGTGCCGCATACAGGGGGCCAACTAATGAAAAACTGTTTTTT
TRBJ1-2 | - | TRBV6-4 | TRBD1 | CASRRDRGPGSYTF | TGTGCCAGCAGGAGGGACAGGGGGCCCGGTAGCTACACCTTC
TRBJ2-2 | - | TRBV7-6 | - | CASSLYPSANTGELFF | TGTGCCAGCAGCCTATACCCAAGCGCGAACACCGGGGAGCTGTTTTTT
TRBJ1-2 | - | TRBV29-1 | - | CSYSDPETRAYGYTF | TGCAGCTATTCAGATCCCGAAACGAGGGCCTATGGCTACACCTTC
TRBJ2-7 | - | TRBV3-1/TRBV3-2 | - | CASSQRQGGGYEQYF | TGTGCCAGCAGCCAGAGGCAGGGAGGGGGCTACGAGCAGTACTTC
TRBJ2-7 | - | TRBV25-1 | TRBD1 | CASSEVSGGSYEQYF | TGTGCCAGCAGTGAAGTCTCAGGGGGTTCCTACGAGCAGTACTTC
TRBJ2-7 | once | TRBV15 | TRBD1 | CATSTVQGALREQYF | TGTGCCACCAGCACCGTACAGGGGGCTCTGAGAGAGCAGTACTTC
TRBJ2-7 | few | TRBV5-1 | - | CASSLREIYYEQYF | TGCGCCAGCAGCCTGAGGGAGATCTACTACGAGCAGTACTTC
TRBJ2-2 | - | TRBV7-9 | TRBD2 | CASSLLAGGPHGELFF | TGTGCCAGCAGCCTCCTAGCGGGAGGGCCCCACGGGGAGCTGTTTTTT
TRBJ1-2 | - | TRBV6-5 | - | CASSYSGQGIYGYTF | TGTGCCAGCAGTTACTCTGGGCAGGGAATCTATGGCTACACCTTC
TRBJ1-4 | - | TRBV19 | TRBD1 | CASNQQGVNEKLFF | TGTGCCAGTAACCAGCAGGGGGTCAATGAAAAACTGTTTTTT
TRBJ2-2 | - | TRBV7-2 | - | CASSLGTANTGELFF | TGTGCCAGCAGCTTAGGAACAGCTAACACCGGGGAGCTGTTTTTT
TRBJ1-2 | - | TRBV12-3/TRBV12-4 | - | CASRRGNYGYTF | TGTGCCAGCCGGCGGGGTAACTATGGCTACACCTTC
TRBJ1-3 | - | TRBV18 | TRBD1 | CASSPTGASGNTIYF | TGTGCCAGCTCACCGACAGGGGCCTCTGGAAACACCATATATTTT
TRBJ1-4 | - | TRBV6-2/TRBV6-3 | - | CASSHPSATNEKLFF | TGTGCCAGCAGTCACCCTTCGGCAACTAATGAAAAACTGTTTTTT
TRBJ2-1 | - | TRBV7-7 | - | CASSLLQGAYNEQFF | TGTGCTAGCAGCTTACTCCAGGGTGCCTACAATGAGCAGTTCTTC
TRBJ2-7 | once | TRBV10-2 | TRBD2 | CASSRTSGSLYEQYF | TGCGCCAGCAGCAGGACTAGCGGGAGCCTCTACGAGCAGTACTTC
TRBJ2-7 | - | TRBV6-6 | - | CASSTPLDSYEQYF | TGTGCCAGCAGTACCCCCCTTGACAGCTACGAGCAGTACTTC
TRBJ2-5 | - | TRBV3-1/TRBV3-2 | - | CASSQQVQETQYF | TGTGCCAGCAGCCAGCAGGTCCAAGAGACCCAGTACTTC
TRBJ1-2 | - | TRBV29-1 | - | CSVEGGGAYGYTF | TGCAGCGTTGAAGGGGGCGGAGCCTATGGCTACACCTTC
TRBJ1-2 | few | TRBV3-1/TRBV3-2 | - | CASSHGALTSGYTF | TGTGCCAGCAGCCATGGGGCCCTTACAAGCGGCTACACCTTC
TRBJ2-3 | once | TRBV7-3 | - | CASSLIATDTQYF | TGTGCCAGCAGCTTAATAGCGACAGATACGCAGTATTTT
TRBJ2-5 | - | TRBV28 | TRBD2 | CASSPTRLAGGQETQYF | TGTGCCAGCAGCCCTACCCGGCTAGCGGGGGGACAAGAGACCCAGTACTTC
TRBJ1-2 | - | TRBV19 | TRBD1 | CASTRTGGNYGYTF | TGTGCCAGCACAAGGACAGGGGGCAACTATGGCTACACCTTC
TRBJ1-1 | - | TRBV27 | TRBD1 | CASSLTGRTTEAFF | TGTGCCAGCAGTTTGACAGGGAGAACCACTGAAGCTTTCTTT
TRBJ1-3 | - | TRBV19 | - | CASSTVLTGASGNTIYF | TGTGCCAGTAGTACCGTTCTCACAGGAGCCTCTGGAAACACCATATATTTT
TRBJ1-2 | - | TRBV7-2 | - | CASSLPQGSGYTF | TGTGCCAGCAGCTTGCCCCAGGGTAGCGGCTACACCTTC
TRBJ2-7 | few | TRBV10-3 | - | CAISDNGGKDGSYEQYF | TGTGCCATCAGTGATAACGGCGGGAAGGACGGGTCCTACGAGCAGTACTTC
TRBJ1-2 | - | TRBV7-2 | - | CASSSAGGRGYTF | TGTGCCAGCAGCTCCGCGGGGGGGCGCGGCTACACCTTC
TRBJ1-1 | - | TRBV11-2 | - | CASSSGSHTEAFF | TGTGCCAGCAGCTCTGGGAGTCACACTGAAGCTTTCTTT
TRBJ2-3 | - | TRBV6-2/TRBV6-3 | TRBD2 | CASSPVRLTSTADTQYF | TGTGCCAGCAGCCCCGTCCGGTTGACTAGCACGGCAGATACGCAGTATTTT
TRBJ2-7 | - | TRBV7-2 | - | CASSLAQGYEQYF | TGTGCCAGCAGCTTAGCTCAGGGCTACGAGCAGTACTTC
TRBJ2-7 | - | TRBV5-4 | - | CASSGSIRDSAYEQYF | TGTGCCAGCAGCGGCTCCATCCGGGACTCAGCCTACGAGCAGTACTTC
TRBJ2-1 | - | TRBV7-2 | - | CASSLYSQGGVNEQFF | TGTGCCAGCAGCTTATATTCCCAGGGCGGGGTGAATGAGCAGTTCTTC
TRBJ1-1 | - | TRBV4-1 | TRBD1 | CASSRTFRTGGRTEAFF | TGCGCCAGCAGCCGGACATTCAGGACAGGCGGTAGGACTGAAGCTTTCTTT
TRBJ1-1 | once | TRBV7-2 | - | CASSTQTPQSTEAFF | TGTGCCAGCAGCACACAAACTCCACAGAGCACTGAAGCTTTCTTT
TRBJ1-1 | - | TRBV4-2 | TRBD1 | CASSPRTGGDLNTEAFF | TGTGCCAGCAGCCCCCGGACAGGGGGCGATTTAAACACTGAAGCTTTCTTT
TRBJ1-2 | - | TRBV7-6 | TRBD1 | CASSSGQNYGYTF | TGTGCCAGCAGCTCGGGACAGAACTATGGCTACACCTTC
TRBJ2-2 | - | TRBV7-2 | - | CASSLVNRNTGELFF | TGTGCCAGCAGCTTAGTAAATAGGAACACCGGGGAGCTGTTTTTT
TRBJ1-6 | once | TRBV4-3 | TRBD1 | CASSPVLGQGGRNSPLHF | TGCGCCAGCAGCCCAGTACTCGGACAGGGAGGCCGGAATTCACCCCTCCACTTT
TRBJ1-1 | few | TRBV5-8 | - | CASSSQGNTEAFF | TGTGCCAGCAGCTCACAGGGGAACACTGAAGCTTTCTTT
TRBJ1-2 | - | TRBV6-6 | - | CASTFNQGSYGYTF | TGTGCCAGCACCTTCAACCAGGGCTCCTATGGCTACACCTTC
TRBJ1-1 | - | TRBV18 | TRBD1 | CASSPSTGEMNTEAFF | TGTGCCAGCTCACCATCGACAGGGGAGATGAACACTGAAGCTTTCTTT
TRBJ2-3 | - | TRBV7-2 | TRBD2 | CASSSRLAGGRDTQYF | TGTGCCAGCAGCTCCCGACTAGCGGGAGGTAGAGATACGCAGTATTTT
TRBJ1-4 | - | TRBV29-1 | - | CSGRRFGRNEKLFF | TGCAGCGGCCGGAGGTTCGGGAGGAATGAAAAACTGTTTTTT
TRBJ1-1 | - | TRBV12-5 | TRBD1 | CASGLLTGGGTEAFF | TGTGCTAGTGGTTTGTTAACAGGGGGGGGAACTGAAGCTTTCTTT
TRBJ1-1 | - | TRBV7-9 | TRBD1 | CASSLQGAGTEAFF | TGTGCCAGCAGCCTACAGGGGGCAGGGACTGAAGCTTTCTTT
TRBJ2-7 | - | TRBV9 | TRBD1 | CASSVQGQSYEQYF | TGTGCCAGCAGCGTCCAGGGACAGTCCTACGAGCAGTACTTC
TRBJ1-2 | - | TRBV23-1 | - | CASRPTGLVLGCYTF | TGCGCCAGCAGACCCACAGGGCTCGTACTAGGTTGCTACACCTTC
TRBJ1-2 | once | TRBV3-1/TRBV3-2 | TRBD1 | CASSQGTGYGGYTF | TGTGCCAGCAGCCAAGGGACAGGGTACGGCGGCTACACCTTC
TRBJ2-3 | - | TRBV21-1 | - | CASRERDTRTDTQYF | TGTGCCAGCAGGGAAAGGGACACCCGCACAGATACGCAGTATTTT
TRBJ1-4 | - | TRBV6-2/TRBV6-3 | TRBD1 | CASSYAGTGREKLFF | TGTGCCAGCAGTTACGCCGGGACAGGGAGAGAAAAACTGTTTTTT
TRBJ1-4 | - | TRBV12-3/TRBV12-4 | - | CASRATEGKLFF | TGTGCCAGCAGGGCGACGGAGGGAAAACTGTTTTTT
TRBJ1-5 | - | TRBV29-1 | - | CSVEDPSTPRRNQPQHF | TGCAGCGTTGAAGATCCCTCCACGCCAAGGAGAAATCAGCCCCAGCATTTT
TRBJ1-6 | - | TRBV7-6 | TRBD1 | CASSLQGQGYNSPLHF | TGTGCCAGCAGCTTACAAGGACAGGGTTATAATTCACCCCTCCACTTT
TRBJ2-3 | - | TRBV12-3/TRBV12-4 | - | CASNLPNTDTQYF | TGTGCCAGCAACCTTCCTAACACAGATACGCAGTATTTT
TRBJ2-7 | - | TRBV5-5 | - | CASSLRSSTGSNREQYF | TGTGCCAGCAGCTTAAGATCATCCACCGGGTCGAATAGGGAGCAGTACTTC
TRBJ1-2 | - | TRBV19 | TRBD1 | CASSMATGVGYTF | TGTGCCAGTAGTATGGCGACAGGGGTCGGCTACACCTTC
TRBJ1-4 | - | TRBV7-8 | - | CASSLQRDEKLFF | TGTGCCAGCAGCTTACAAAGAGATGAAAAACTGTTTTTT
TRBJ1-1 | - | TRBV7-2 | - | CASSFRQVGTEAFF | TGTGCCAGCAGCTTTAGACAGGTGGGGACTGAAGCTTTCTTT